The 30 T cell receptor beta chains below were found in one sample sequenced in a study of shared clonotypes between healthy human individuals. Profiled with immunoSEQ multiplex PCR; TCRdb holds only in-frame clones, not every one. The sample shows about 2.4 million clones, approximately 94% of them seen only once. Sequencing input: naive CD4+ T cells from PBMCs. The subset is: CD45RA+ positively selected. The receptors come from a man aged 18 to 29 in good health. Some clones in this sample may be carry-over from other donors' samples.

The J gene is TRBJ2-1, the V gene TRBV5-1; 10 nucleotides match TRBD2. In germline, CDR1 is SGHRS, CDR2 YFSETQ. CDR3 length: 15 amino acids. The V segment lost 4 bases and the J segment 8 bases; nucleotides outside the gene matches: 9. CDR3 coding DNA: TGCGCCAGCAGCGGGGGAGGGCTAGCGGGAGATGAGCAGTTCTTC. This translates into CASSGGGLAGDEQFF.

Worth noting for this clone: This sample includes further DNA sequences coding for the same CDR3. V is TRBV19 and J is TRBJ1-5; no clear D. The CDR3 has 15 amino acids. From germline, CDR1 is LNHDA and CDR2 SQIVND (reference sequence). V shed 3 bases and J shed 0 bases, with 9 bases lying between them. The CDR3 loop is CASSIVGDSNQPQHF. The CDR3 nucleotides are TGTGCCAGTAGTATTGTCGGCGATAGCAATCAGCCCCAGCATTTT.

The chain uses TRBV29-1 and TRBJ2-5; 8 bases match TRBD2. The tail of the sequence fits TRBJ2-7 better, so the J call may be wrong. From germline, CDR1 is SQVTM and CDR2 ANQGSEA. The CDR3 contains 14 residues. The CDR3 DNA follows: TGCAGCGTTGGCGGAGCGGGAGTCGGGTACGAGCAGTACTTC. This encodes CSVGGAGVGYEQYF.

This clone showed up just once. The chain carries TRBV5-1 and TRBJ2-2; D gene unclear. Trimming took off 0 bases at V and 0 bases at J, with 6 bases between the two ends. From germline, CDR1 is SGHRS and CDR2 YFSETQ. CDR3 length: 15 residues. Here the CDR3 reads CASSLETPNTGELFF. The CDR3 DNA reads as TGCGCCAGCAGCTTGGAAACGCCGAACACCGGGGAGCTGTTTTTT.

This rearrangement joins TRBV5-5 to TRBJ2-7; maybe TRBD1 (6 bases). V was shortened by 3 bases and J by 1 base, with 14 bases between the two germline ends. The CDR3 is 15 amino acids. The germline gives CDR1 SGHKS, CDR2 YYEKEE (reference sequence). The CDR3 sequence is CASSWPGHISYEQYF. The DNA for the CDR3 is TGTGCCAGCAGCTGGCCGGGACATATTTCCTACGAGCAGTACTTC.

Points on this clone: Other DNA sequences in this sample translate to the same CDR3. The chain carries TRBV29-1 and TRBJ2-3; D may correspond to TRBD1 or TRBD2 (5 bases each). CDR1 is SQVTM, CDR2 ANQGSEA, per germline. The CDR3 runs 11 residues. The V end lost 4 bases, the J end lost 6 bases, and 8 bases lay between the germline ends. CDR3 loop: CSVAGTDTQYF. In DNA form, the CDR3 reads TGCAGCGTTGCCGGGACCGATACGCAGTATTTT.

The chain couples TRBV28 to TRBJ2-7; TRBD1 aligns across 9 bases. Looked up from germline, CDR1 is MDHEN and CDR2 is SYDVKM. V shed 4 bases, J shed 6 bases, and the junction held 7 bases outside the gene matches. The CDR3 extends over 14 amino acids. Written as DNA, the CDR3 is TGTGCCAGCAGTTCCCGGGACAGGGTCCGCGAGCAGTACTTC. Its translation is CASSSRDRVREQYF.

This clone was observed once. This sample includes further DNA sequences coding for the same CDR3. This chain uses TRBV19 with TRBJ2-7, with a weak D call TRBD1 (5 bases). V lost 6 bases and J 5 bases, leaving 8 bases between the germline ends. The CDR3 has 11 residues. Germline V gene lookup returns CDR1 LNHDA and CDR2 SQIVND (reference sequence). The CDR3 loop is CASSDRDEQYF. The DNA of the CDR3 is TGTGCCAGTAGCGACAGAGACGAGCAGTACTTC.

The chain has TRBV15 and TRBJ2-1; D uncertain. Deletions cut 2 bases from V and 4 bases from J, with 3 bases between. Germline CDR1 is LNHNV and CDR2 is YYDKDF (reference sequence). The CDR3 has 12 residues. Here the CDR3 DNA reads TGTGCCACCAGCAGACCTTACAATGAGCAGTTCTTC. It encodes CATSRPYNEQFF.

This chain links TRBV28 with TRBJ2-1, with 13 positions matching TRBD2. The CDR3 consists of 15 residues. Trimming removed 6 bases from V and 10 bases from J; junction bases left unmatched: 9. CDR1 is MDHEN, CDR2 SYDVKM, per germline. CDR3 in DNA: TGTGCCAGCAGCCCCCCGACTAGCGGGGGGAAGGAGCAGTTCTTC. Its protein product is CASSPPTSGGKEQFF.

A word on this clone: The same CDR3 also results from other DNA sequences found in this sample. The J gene is TRBJ1-5, the V gene TRBV5-6, with no clear D. The CDR3 spans 15 residues. Per the germline V gene, CDR1 is SGHDT and CDR2 is YYEEEE. V gave up 0 bases and J gave up 1 base, with 8 bases separating them. Here the CDR3 DNA reads TGTGCCAGCAGCTTGGGGCCGAACAGCAATCAGCCCCAGCATTTT. It translates to CASSLGPNSNQPQHF.

This chain uses TRBV9 with TRBJ1-5, with TRBD1 as a possible D gene (6 bases). With 0 bases removed from V and 3 bases from J, the gap between germline ends came to 10 bases. The CDR3 is made up of 15 amino acids. Looked up from germline, CDR1 is SGDLS and CDR2 is YYNGEE. The CDR3 DNA reads as TGTGCCAGCAGCGTAGGGCAGGGGAACAATCAGCCCCAGCATTTT. Protein sequence: CASSVGQGNNQPQHF.

V is TRBV27 and J is TRBJ1-2, with D maybe TRBD1 (6 bases). Per the germline V gene, CDR1 is MNHEY and CDR2 is SMNVEV (reference sequence). This CDR3 spans 14 amino acids. Trimming stripped 4 bases from V and 2 bases from J, with 11 bases between. CDR3 nucleotide sequence: TGTGCCAGCAGTTCACAGGGACCGAACTATGGCTACACCTTC. Translated, it gives CASSSQGPNYGYTF.

Details on this clone: Other DNA variants within this sample encode the same CDR3. V is TRBV7-2 and J is TRBJ2-1; no definite D call. The V end was cut by 1 base, the J end by 6 bases, with 4 bases between. The germline V gene encodes CDR1 SGHTA and CDR2 FQGNSA. The length of the CDR3 is 12 residues. The CDR3 reads CASSLDVNEQFF. The DNA for the CDR3 is TGTGCCAGCAGCTTAGATGTCAATGAGCAGTTCTTC.

The chain has TRBV4-1 and TRBJ1-5; D gene uncertain. Trimming removed 0 bases at V and 2 bases at J, with 14 bases between. This CDR3 has 17 residues. The germline gives CDR1 MGHRA, CDR2 YSYEKL. The CDR3: CASSQDARYLGNQPQHF. The CDR3 DNA is TGCGCCAGCAGCCAAGATGCACGGTACTTAGGCAATCAGCCCCAGCATTTT.

The chain uses TRBV7-8 and TRBJ2-3; TRBD2 matches 11 bases. Germline V gene lookup returns CDR1 SGHVS and CDR2 FQNEAQ. The CDR3 length is 16 residues. V gave up 5 bases and J gave up 0 bases; unmatched junction bases: 4. For the CDR3, the DNA is TGTGCCAGCAGCCCGACTAGCGGGACTAGCACAGATACGCAGTATTTT. Amino acid sequence: CASSPTSGTSTDTQYF.

The genes are TRBV27 and TRBJ2-1; 10 nucleotides align to TRBD2. The CDR3 spans 16 residues. Germline loops: CDR1 MNHEY, CDR2 SMNVEV (reference sequence). V was clipped by 4 bases and J by 0 bases; unmatched bases: 3. CDR3 bases: TGTGCCAGCAGTTCGAGACTAGCGGGCTCCTACAATGAGCAGTTCTTC. Translated: CASSSRLAGSYNEQFF.

The chain recombines TRBV5-1 with TRBJ2-2; tentative D call: TRBD1 (5 bases). The V gene's germline CDR1 is SGHRS and CDR2 YFSETQ. CDR3 length: 14 residues. V lost 0 bases and J 8 bases, leaving 11 bases between the germline ends. CDR3 residues: CASSLEGAAGELFF. For the CDR3, the DNA is TGCGCCAGCAGCTTGGAAGGGGCCGCTGGGGAGCTGTTTTTT. Complete variable domain (other parts from reference TRBV5-1 and TRBJ2-2): KAGVTQTPRYLIKTRGQQVTLSCSPISGHRSVSWYQQTPGQGLQFLFEYFSETQRNKGNFPGRFSGRQFSNSRSEMNVSTLELGDSALYLCASSLEGAAGELFFGEGSRLTVL.

Concerning this clone itself: The sample has other DNA sequences that encode this CDR3 too. The chain uses TRBV18 and TRBJ2-7, with TRBD2 identical over 9 bases. This CDR3 contains 15 residues. Losses at the gene ends were 3 bases for V and 3 bases for J; bases not matched to a gene: 6. CDR1 is KGHSH and CDR2 is LQKENI in the germline V gene. The CDR3 sequence: CASSPGDSGSYEQYF. The CDR3 nucleotides are TGTGCCAGCTCACCCGGTGATAGCGGGAGCTACGAGCAGTACTTC.

CDR3 amino acids: CASKGLRLDTQYF. CDR3 nucleotides: TGTGCCAGCAAGGGCCTAAGGTTGGATACGCAGTATTTT. This rearrangement joins TRBV7-9 to TRBJ2-3; D gene unclear. This CDR3 has 13 amino acids. Per germline, CDR1 SEHNR and CDR2 FQNEAQ (reference sequence). V shed 7 bases and J shed 6 bases, with 14 bases lying between them.

The chain uses TRBV5-6 and TRBJ2-3; TRBD2 matches 13 bases. The CDR3 runs 17 residues. Trimming at V came to 0 bases and at J to 5 bases, leaving 6 bases not matched to a gene. Looked up from germline, CDR1 is SGHDT and CDR2 is YYEEEE. The CDR3: CASSLVLAGGPKDTQYF. The CDR3, as DNA: TGTGCCAGCAGCTTGGTACTAGCGGGAGGGCCCAAAGATACGCAGTATTTT.

This chain connects TRBV6-6 to TRBJ2-7; possibly TRBD1 for D (5 bases). The V end lost 8 bases, the J end lost 4 bases, and 24 bases lay between the germline ends. There are 16 residues in the CDR3. Germline lookup yields CDR1 MNHNY and CDR2 SVGAGI (reference sequence). The CDR3 DNA sequence: TGTGCCAGCCGTAGGAAAGGGGATCCGAGTACATACGAGCAGTACTTC. Encoded protein: CASRRKGDPSTYEQYF.

The rearrangement links TRBV15 to TRBJ1-1; D possibly corresponds to TRBD1 (5 bases). The CDR3 covers 11 residues. V was clipped by 3 bases and J by 11 bases, with 10 bases between them. CDR1 is LNHNV and CDR2 is YYDKDF in the germline V gene (reference sequence). CDR3 nucleotides: TGTGCCACCAGCAGCGGGACCACCGCTTTCTTT. It is translated as CATSSGTTAFF.

The genes are TRBV27 and TRBJ2-2, with TRBD2 matching 7 bases. Germline values: CDR1 MNHEY, CDR2 SMNVEV (reference sequence). J was trimmed by 5 bases and V by 6 bases; bases with no gene match: 15. The CDR3 sequence is 17 residues long. The CDR3 region has the DNA TGTGCCAGCAGCACCGGTGGACCGGGAGGTAGGACCGGGGAGCTGTTTTTT. It codes for CASSTGGPGGRTGELFF.

This clone was found once. The genes are TRBV30 and TRBJ2-5; D may be TRBD1 or TRBD2 (5 bases each). The CDR3 totals 14 residues. V lost 1 base, J lost 5 bases, and 14 bases lay in between. Germline V lookup: CDR1 GTSNPN, CDR2 SVGIG (reference sequence). The CDR3 reads CAWSADSEGETQYF. CDR3 sequence (DNA): TGTGCCTGGAGTGCCGACAGCGAGGGGGAGACCCAGTACTTC. The full variable domain, in which reference TRBV30 and TRBJ2-5 provide the parts outside the CDR3, is SQTIHQWPATLVQPVGSPLSLECTVEGTSNPNLYWYRQAAGRGLQLLFYSVGIGQISSEVPQNLSASRPQDRQFILSSKKLLLSDSGFYLCAWSADSEGETQYFGPGTRLLVL.

This chain joins TRBV9 and TRBJ1-2; perhaps TRBD1 as D (5 bases). The CDR3 contains 16 residues. The V and J ends lost 4 bases and 4 bases respectively, with 20 bases between them. Germline V gene data show CDR1 as SGDLS and CDR2 as YYNGEE. The CDR3 region is CASSPLQALSFYGYTF. Here the CDR3 DNA reads TGTGCCAGCAGCCCGTTACAGGCCCTATCCTTCTATGGCTACACCTTC.

The chain links TRBV7-2 to TRBJ2-1, with D uncertain. V was pared by 5 bases and J by 0 bases, with 11 bases between. The CDR3 is 15 amino acids. Germline V CDR1 and CDR2: SGHTA, FQGNSA. CDR3 bases: TGTGCCAGCAGCCCCGCAGTTCTCTCCTACAATGAGCAGTTCTTC. Amino acids: CASSPAVLSYNEQFF.

The chain couples TRBV27 to TRBJ2-7, with 12 bases matching TRBD2. The CDR3 runs to 16 residues. Germline-derived CDR1 and CDR2 are MNHEY and SMNVEV (reference sequence). Trimming cost V 5 bases and J 1 base; bases outside gene matches: 6. The chain's CDR3 is CASSPLGLAGSYEQYF. In DNA, the CDR3 is TGTGCCAGCAGTCCCCTCGGACTAGCGGGATCCTACGAGCAGTACTTC.

This clone occurred once. The genes are TRBV28 and TRBJ2-1; D ambiguous. The V end lost 2 bases, the J end lost 3 bases, and 11 bases lay between the germline ends. From germline, CDR1 is MDHEN and CDR2 SYDVKM. This CDR3 has 15 amino acids. CDR3 nucleotides: TGTGCCAGCAGTTTAATGGCGGACCTCTACAATGAGCAGTTCTTC. Its translation is CASSLMADLYNEQFF. Variable domain in full (rest from reference TRBV28 and TRBJ2-1): DVKVTQSSRYLVKRTGEKVFLECVQDMDHENMFWYRQDPGLGLRLIYFSYDVKMKEKGDIPEGYSVSREKKERFSLILESASTNQTSMYLCASSLMADLYNEQFFGPGTRLTVL.

The chain couples TRBV9 to TRBJ2-1, with 8 bases identical to TRBD2. Germline-derived CDR1 and CDR2 are SGDLS and YYNGEE. CDR3 length: 16 amino acids. V lost 3 bases, J lost 2 bases, and 7 bases stayed unmatched. The CDR3 DNA reads as TGTGCCAGCAGCGACCCTCTCGGGAGGGCCTACAATGAGCAGTTCTTC. Protein product: CASSDPLGRAYNEQFF.